This T cell receptor (beta chain) was sequenced in a study of memory CD4+ T cells and cytomegalovirus serostatus. Profiled with immunoSEQ multiplex PCR; TCRdb holds only in-frame clones, not every one. This table has tens of thousands of clones, approximately 80% appearing once. From germline, CDR1 is SGHDT and CDR2 YYEEEE. The CDR3 covers 15 residues. The V end was cut by 4 bases, the J end by 2 bases, with 16 bases between. Single viable CD3+CD4+CD8-CD45RO+ cells were sorted as the memory CD4+ T cells. Sequenced input: memory CD4+ T cells from blood. The gene calls are TRBV5-6 and TRBJ2-7, with TRBD1 as a possible D gene (7 bases). This TCR was sampled from an adult in good health and CMV-seronegative. CDR3: CASSREVGTAYEQYF. The CDR3 DNA follows: TGTGCCAGCAGCAGGGAGGTGGGGACAGCCTACGAGCAGTACTTC.